This TCR beta chain appears in the sequencing data of a study of T cells after yellow fever vaccination. Study-level information: Fractions containing few cells were prepared with SMART-Seq v4 Ultra Low Input.

It was through 5'RACE template switching that TCR cDNA was made, with a universal primer site and UMIs added. TCRdb re-called the 5' RACE reads through MiXCR, storing one row per CDR3 protein. In the table there are 510,000 or so distinct CDR3 sequences, about 19% of which are singletons. The CDR3 runs 15 residues. The V and J ends lost 6 bases and 6 bases respectively, with 21 bases between them. Whole-study findings and limits: Post-booster samples contained most primary-vaccination clones (approximately 96% CD4, 70% to 90% CD8). FACS-sorted repertoires could harbor abundant contaminating bulk-population clonotypes.

As for this clonotype: The antigen is not known.

The sequence was obtained from a man under 40 who received the YFV17D yellow fever vaccine. J is TRBJ2-7 and V is TRBV12-3 or TRBV12-4, with D hard to call. Material: PBMCs, obtained 15 days after the yellow fever booster vaccination. CDR3 region: CASSTTPDTAGEQYF. CDR3 nucleotide sequence: TGTGCCAGCAGCACTACCCCCGACACCGCCGGCGAGCAGTACTTC.